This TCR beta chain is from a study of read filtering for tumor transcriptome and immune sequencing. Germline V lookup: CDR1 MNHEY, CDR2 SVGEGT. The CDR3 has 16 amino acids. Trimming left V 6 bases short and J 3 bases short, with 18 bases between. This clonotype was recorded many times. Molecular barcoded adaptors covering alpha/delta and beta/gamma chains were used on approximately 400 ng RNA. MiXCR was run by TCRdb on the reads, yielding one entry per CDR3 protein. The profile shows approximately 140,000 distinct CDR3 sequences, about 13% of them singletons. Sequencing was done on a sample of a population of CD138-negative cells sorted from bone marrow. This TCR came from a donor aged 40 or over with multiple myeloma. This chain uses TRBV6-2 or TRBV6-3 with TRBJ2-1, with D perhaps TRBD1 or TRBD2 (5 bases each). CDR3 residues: CASSPGTITFYNEQFF. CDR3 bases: TGTGCCAGCAGCCCCGGGACCATAACCTTCTACAATGAGCAGTTCTTC.